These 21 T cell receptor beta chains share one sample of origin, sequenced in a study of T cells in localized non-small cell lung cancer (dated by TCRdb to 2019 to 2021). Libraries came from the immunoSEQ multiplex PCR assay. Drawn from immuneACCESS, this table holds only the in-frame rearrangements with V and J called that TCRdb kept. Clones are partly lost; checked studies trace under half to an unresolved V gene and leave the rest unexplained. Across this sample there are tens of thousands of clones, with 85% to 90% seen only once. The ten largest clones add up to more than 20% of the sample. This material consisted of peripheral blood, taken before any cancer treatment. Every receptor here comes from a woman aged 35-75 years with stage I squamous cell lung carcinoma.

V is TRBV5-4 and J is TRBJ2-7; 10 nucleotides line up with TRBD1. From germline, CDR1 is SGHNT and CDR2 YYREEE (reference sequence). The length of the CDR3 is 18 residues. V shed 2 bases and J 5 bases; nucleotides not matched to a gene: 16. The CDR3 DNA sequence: TGTGCCAGCAGCTTTTATGAGGGCCGGGACAGGGGTAGGAACGAGCAGTACTTC. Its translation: CASSFYEGRDRGRNEQYF. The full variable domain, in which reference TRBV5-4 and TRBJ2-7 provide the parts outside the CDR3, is ETGVTQSPTHLIKTRGQQVTLRCSSQSGHNTVSWYQQALGQGPQFIFQYYREEENGRGNFPPRFSGLQFPNYSSELNVNALELDDSALYLCASSFYEGRDRGRNEQYFGPGTRLTVT.

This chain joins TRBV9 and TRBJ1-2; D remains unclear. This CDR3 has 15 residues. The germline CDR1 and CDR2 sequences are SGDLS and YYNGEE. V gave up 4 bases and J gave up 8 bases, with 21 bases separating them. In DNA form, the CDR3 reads TGTGCCAGCAGCCCCGAATGGACTCAACTGGGAGGCTACACCTTC. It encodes CASSPEWTQLGGYTF.

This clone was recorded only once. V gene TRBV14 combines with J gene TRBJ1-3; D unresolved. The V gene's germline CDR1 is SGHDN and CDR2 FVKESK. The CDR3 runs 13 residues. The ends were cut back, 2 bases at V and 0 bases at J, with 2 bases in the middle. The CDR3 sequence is CASSQNSGNTIYF. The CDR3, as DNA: TGTGCCAGCAGCCAAAACTCTGGAAACACCATATATTTT.

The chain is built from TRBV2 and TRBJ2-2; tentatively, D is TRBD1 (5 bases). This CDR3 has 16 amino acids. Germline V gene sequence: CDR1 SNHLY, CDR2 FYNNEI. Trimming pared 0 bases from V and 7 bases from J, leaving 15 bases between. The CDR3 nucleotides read TGTGCCAGCAGTGAAGCGAACAAGGGGATGGTCGGGGAGCTGTTTTTT. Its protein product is CASSEANKGMVGELFF. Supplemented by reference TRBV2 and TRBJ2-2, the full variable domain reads EPEVTQTPSHQVTQMGQEVILRCVPISNHLYFYWYRQILGQKVEFLVSFYNNEISEKSEIFDDQFSVERPDGSNFTLKIRSTKLEDSAMYFCASSEANKGMVGELFFGEGSRLTVL.

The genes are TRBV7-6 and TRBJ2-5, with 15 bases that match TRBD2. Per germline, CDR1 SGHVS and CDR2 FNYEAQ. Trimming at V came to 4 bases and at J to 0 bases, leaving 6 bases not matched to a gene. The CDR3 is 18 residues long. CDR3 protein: CASSSRTSGGGYQETQYF. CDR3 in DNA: TGTGCCAGCAGCTCTCGGACTAGCGGGGGGGGATACCAAGAGACCCAGTACTTC.

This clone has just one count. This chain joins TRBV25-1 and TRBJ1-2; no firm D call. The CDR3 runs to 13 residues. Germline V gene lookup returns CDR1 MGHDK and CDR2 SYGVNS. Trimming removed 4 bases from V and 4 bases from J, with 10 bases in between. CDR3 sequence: CASSGPTGYGYTF. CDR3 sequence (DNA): TGTGCCAGCAGTGGGCCGACTGGCTATGGCTACACCTTC.

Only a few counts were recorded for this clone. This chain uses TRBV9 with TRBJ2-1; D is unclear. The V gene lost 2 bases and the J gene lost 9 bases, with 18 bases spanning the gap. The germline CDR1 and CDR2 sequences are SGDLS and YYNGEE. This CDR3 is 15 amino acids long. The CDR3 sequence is CASSVKVDGSGEQFF. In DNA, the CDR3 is TGTGCCAGCAGCGTCAAGGTAGATGGGTCGGGTGAGCAGTTCTTC.

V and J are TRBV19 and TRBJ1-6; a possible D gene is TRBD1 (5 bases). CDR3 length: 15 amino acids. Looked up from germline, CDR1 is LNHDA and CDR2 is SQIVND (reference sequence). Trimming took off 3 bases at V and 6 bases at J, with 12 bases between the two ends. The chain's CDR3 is CASSIGRDRNSPLHF. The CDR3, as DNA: TGTGCCAGTAGTATTGGCAGGGATCGTAATTCACCCCTCCACTTT.

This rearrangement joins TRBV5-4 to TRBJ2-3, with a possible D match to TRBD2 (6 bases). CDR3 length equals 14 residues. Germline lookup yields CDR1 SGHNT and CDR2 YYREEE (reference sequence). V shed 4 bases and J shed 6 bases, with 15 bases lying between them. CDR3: CASSGSERGDTQYF. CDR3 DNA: TGTGCCAGCAGCGGATCGGAACGGGGGGATACGCAGTATTTT.

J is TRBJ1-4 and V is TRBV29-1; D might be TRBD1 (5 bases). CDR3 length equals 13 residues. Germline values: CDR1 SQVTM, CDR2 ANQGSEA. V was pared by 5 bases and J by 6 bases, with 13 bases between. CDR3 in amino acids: CSVRRGGDEKLFF. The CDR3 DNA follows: TGCAGCGTTAGAAGGGGAGGCGATGAAAAACTGTTTTTT.

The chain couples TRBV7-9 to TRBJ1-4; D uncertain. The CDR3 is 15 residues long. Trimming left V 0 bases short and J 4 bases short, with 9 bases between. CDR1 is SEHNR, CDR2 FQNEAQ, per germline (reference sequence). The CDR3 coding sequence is TGTGCCAGCAGCTTAGCTGAGGTCCTTAATGAAAAACTGTTTTTT. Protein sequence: CASSLAEVLNEKLFF.

For the CDR3, the DNA is TGTGCCACCAGCAGAGATTTGGCTCAGCCCCAGCATTTT. As protein: CATSRDLAQPQHF. The rearrangement uses TRBV15 and TRBJ1-5, with unresolved D. CDR1 and CDR2 from the germline V gene are LNHNV and YYDKDF (reference sequence). CDR3 length: 13 residues. Trimming took 0 bases from V and 6 from J, leaving 6 bases between them.

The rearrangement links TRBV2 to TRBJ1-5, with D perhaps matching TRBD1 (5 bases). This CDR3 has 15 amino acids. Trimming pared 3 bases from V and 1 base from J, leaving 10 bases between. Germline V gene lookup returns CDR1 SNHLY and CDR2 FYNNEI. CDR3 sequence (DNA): TGTGCCAGCAGTGATGAGGGGTACAGCAATCAGCCCCAGCATTTT. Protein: CASSDEGYSNQPQHF.

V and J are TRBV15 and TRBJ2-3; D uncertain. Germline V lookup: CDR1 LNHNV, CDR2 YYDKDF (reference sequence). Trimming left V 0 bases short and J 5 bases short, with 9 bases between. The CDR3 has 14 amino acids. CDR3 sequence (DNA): TGTGCCACCAGCAGAGATTACGATTTAGATACGCAGTATTTT. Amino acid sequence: CATSRDYDLDTQYF.

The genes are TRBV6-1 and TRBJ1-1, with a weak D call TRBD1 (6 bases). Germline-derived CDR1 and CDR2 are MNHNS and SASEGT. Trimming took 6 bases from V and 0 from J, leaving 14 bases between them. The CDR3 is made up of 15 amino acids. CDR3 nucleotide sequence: TGTGCCAGCAGGCTCACACAGGGAGTGAACACTGAAGCTTTCTTT. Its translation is CASRLTQGVNTEAFF.

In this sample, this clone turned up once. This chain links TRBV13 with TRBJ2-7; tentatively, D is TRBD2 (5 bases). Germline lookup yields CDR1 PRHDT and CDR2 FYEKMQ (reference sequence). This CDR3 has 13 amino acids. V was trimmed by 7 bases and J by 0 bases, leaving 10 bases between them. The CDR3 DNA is TGTGCCAGCAACCCCGGGAACTCCTACGAGCAGTACTTC. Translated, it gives CASNPGNSYEQYF.

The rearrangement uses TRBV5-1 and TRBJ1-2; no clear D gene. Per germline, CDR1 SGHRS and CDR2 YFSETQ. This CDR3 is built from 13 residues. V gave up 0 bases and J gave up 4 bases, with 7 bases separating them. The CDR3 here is CASSLDSTYGYTF. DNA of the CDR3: TGCGCCAGCAGCTTGGACAGCACCTATGGCTACACCTTC.

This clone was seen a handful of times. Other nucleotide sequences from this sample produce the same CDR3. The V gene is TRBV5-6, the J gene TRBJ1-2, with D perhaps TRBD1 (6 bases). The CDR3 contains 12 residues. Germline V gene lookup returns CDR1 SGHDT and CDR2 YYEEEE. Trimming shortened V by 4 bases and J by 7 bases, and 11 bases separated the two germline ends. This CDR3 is CASSRDRSGYTF. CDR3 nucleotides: TGTGCCAGCAGCCGCGACAGGAGTGGCTACACCTTC.

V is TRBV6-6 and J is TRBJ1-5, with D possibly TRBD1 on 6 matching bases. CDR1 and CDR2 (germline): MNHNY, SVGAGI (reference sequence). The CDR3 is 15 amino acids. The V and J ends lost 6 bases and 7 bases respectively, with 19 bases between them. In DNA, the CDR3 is TGTGCCAGCAGCGACTCCCGGGGGCTCTGGCAGCCCCAGCATTTT. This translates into CASSDSRGLWQPQHF.

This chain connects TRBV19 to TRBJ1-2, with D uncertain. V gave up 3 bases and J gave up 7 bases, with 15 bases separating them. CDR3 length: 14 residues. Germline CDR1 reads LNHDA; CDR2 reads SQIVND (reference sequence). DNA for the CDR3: TGTGCCAGTAGTATTATGGGGTCGACTGTTGGCTACACCTTC. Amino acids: CASSIMGSTVGYTF.

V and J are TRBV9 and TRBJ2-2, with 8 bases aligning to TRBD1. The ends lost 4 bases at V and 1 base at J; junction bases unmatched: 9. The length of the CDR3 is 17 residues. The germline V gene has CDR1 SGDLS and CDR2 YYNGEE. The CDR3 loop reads CASSFLQGARNTGELFF. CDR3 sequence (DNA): TGTGCCAGCAGCTTTCTGCAGGGGGCGCGGAACACCGGGGAGCTGTTTTTT.